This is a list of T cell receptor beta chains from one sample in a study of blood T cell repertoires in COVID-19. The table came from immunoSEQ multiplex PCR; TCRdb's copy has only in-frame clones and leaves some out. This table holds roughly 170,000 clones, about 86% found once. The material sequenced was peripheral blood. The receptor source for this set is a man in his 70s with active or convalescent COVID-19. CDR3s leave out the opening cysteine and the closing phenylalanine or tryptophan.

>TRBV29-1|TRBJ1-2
SVRQDREGGYT
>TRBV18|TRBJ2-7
ASSPIEAGSYEQY
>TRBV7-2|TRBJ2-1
ASSWDRVPGDEQF
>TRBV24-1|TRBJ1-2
ATSEGRLGTGGRANYGYT
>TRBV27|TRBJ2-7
ASSLGGSYEQY
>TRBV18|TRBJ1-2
ASSPLRGGYT
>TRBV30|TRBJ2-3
AWSMRSSGWDTQY
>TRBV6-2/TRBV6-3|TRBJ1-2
ASSRYDTPGDGYT
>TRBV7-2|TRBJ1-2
ASSPPGRNLLGYT
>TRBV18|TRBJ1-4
ASSPKGAREHGGKLF
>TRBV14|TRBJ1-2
ASSQRQAYGYT
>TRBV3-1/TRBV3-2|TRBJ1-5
ASSQESEYSNQPQH
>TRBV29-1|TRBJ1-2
SVERRDRNYGYT
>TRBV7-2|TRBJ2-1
ASSRQGLAEYNEQF
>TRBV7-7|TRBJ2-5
ASSSTGDGGETQY
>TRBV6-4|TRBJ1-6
ASRAGSSYNSPLH
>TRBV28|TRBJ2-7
ASNTIQGARVAVYEQY
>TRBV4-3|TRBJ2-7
ASSQQTGLLGEQY